The next 6 T cell receptor beta chains were all read from a single sample in a study of CD4 T cells in relation to SARS-CoV-2 and coronaviruses. No antigen is known for these receptors. The data were produced by immunoSEQ multiplex PCR, yet TCRdb's version contains in-frame clones alone and is incomplete. The table shows about 26,000 clones, with around 73% occurring only once. Unexposed donor CD4+ T cells date from about 2011-2018, before the COVID-19 pandemic. After roughly ten days of culture, CD4+ T cells were isolated. The sample consisted of CD4+ T cells from PBMCs, cultured in vitro. The origin of the receptors is a human donor in good health.

The chain combines TRBV11-3 with TRBJ1-1, with D hard to call. With 3 bases removed from V and 1 base from J, the gap between germline ends came to 6 bases. The CDR3 has 13 amino acids. Germline loops: CDR1 SGHNT, CDR2 YENEEA. The CDR3 DNA is TGTGCCAGCAGCTTGGGTGGGAACACTGAAGCTTTCTTT. As protein: CASSLGGNTEAFF. The variable domain in full, with the rest retrieved from reference TRBV11-3 and TRBJ1-1, is EAGVVQSPRYKIIEKKQPVAFWCNPISGHNTLYWYLQNLGQGPELLIRYENEEAVDDSQLPKDRFSAERLKGVDSTLKIQPAELGDSAVYLCASSLGGNTEAFFGQGTRLTVV.

The chain has TRBV19 and TRBJ2-1, with 9 bases fitting TRBD2. CDR1 LNHDA and CDR2 SQIVND come from the germline V gene (reference sequence). V trimming: 5 bases; J trimming: 5 bases; junction bases outside the gene matches: 7. CDR3 length equals 15 residues. CDR3: CASSLGSSGNNEQFF. The CDR3 region has the DNA TGTGCCAGTAGTTTGGGGTCTAGCGGGAACAATGAGCAGTTCTTC.

This chain links TRBV6-2 or TRBV6-3 with TRBJ2-5; tentatively, D is TRBD2 (5 bases). Germline values: CDR1 MNHEY, CDR2 SVGEGT. Trimming removed 2 bases from V and 3 bases from J, with 7 bases in between. This CDR3 is 13 amino acids long. The CDR3 spells CASSYGREETQYF. CDR3 nucleotides: TGTGCCAGCAGTTACGGGAGAGAAGAGACCCAGTACTTC.

This clone showed up just a few times. The chain combines TRBV27 with TRBJ2-5; D remains unclear. Germline V gene sequence: CDR1 MNHEY, CDR2 SMNVEV (reference sequence). V was cut by 5 bases and J by 4 bases, with 14 bases left in between. This CDR3 region has 14 residues. The CDR3: CASSPLLPGETQYF. The CDR3, as DNA: TGTGCCAGCAGTCCCCTCCTCCCGGGAGAGACCCAGTACTTC.

V gene TRBV7-9 combines with J gene TRBJ2-1; 7 bases are shared with TRBD2. This CDR3 is 17 amino acids long. The germline CDR1 and CDR2 sequences are SEHNR and FQNEAQ (reference sequence). With 5 bases clipped from V and 7 bases from J, the junction kept 17 bases outside the gene matches. CDR3 amino acids: CASSAKPARDYGNEQFF. The CDR3, as DNA: TGTGCCAGCAGCGCAAAACCAGCCCGGGACTACGGTAATGAGCAGTTCTTC.

A single count supports this clone. The chain recombines TRBV3-1 (or the pseudogene TRBV3-2) with TRBJ2-3, with 11 bases fitting TRBD2. The ends lost 1 base at V and 11 bases at J; junction bases unmatched: 8. The CDR3 spans 15 residues. CDR1 LGHDT and CDR2 YNNKEL come from the germline V gene (reference sequence). The CDR3, as DNA: TGTGCCAGCAGCCAAGTTACTAGCGGGGGTCCCGGGCAGTATTTT. Translating gives CASSQVTSGGPGQYF.